A selection of T cell receptor beta chains follows, all from one sample in a study of regulatory T cells in long-lasting Graves disease. MiXCR, run by TCRdb on the multiplex PCR reads, gives a single entry per CDR3 protein. The data contain about 560,000 distinct CDR3 sequences, roughly a sixth of them seen just once; the ten biggest clones take up 9.5% to 15%. Separately, the same data were catalogued under a study of T cells in Graves' hyperthyroidism and ophthalmopathy.

The specimen comprised peripheral blood mononuclear cells (PBMCs), sampled at new diagnosis, from a patient treated with antithyroid drugs. The receptors originated from a man aged 18-30 years with Graves disease. Both conserved end residues are part of each CDR3.

V gene	J gene	CDR3 protein
TRBV5-6	TRBJ2-5	CASSPGGFKETQYF
TRBV20-1	TRBJ1-1	CSARETGAGTEAFF
TRBV20-1	TRBJ2-7	CNARVAPGEQYF
TRBV19	TRBJ2-1	CATERSAYNEQFF
TRBV15	TRBJ2-7	CATSDPAGSSYEQYF
TRBV27	TRBJ1-3	CASSLYPPGDAGSFGNTIYF
TRBV6-1	TRBJ2-7	CASRLDVTGSSYEQYF
TRBV6-5	TRBJ1-1	CASSYGGQERNTEAFF
TRBV20-1	TRBJ1-2	CSAPAAQYYGYTF
TRBV18	TRBJ2-2	CTSSHKPGELFF
TRBV3-1	TRBJ2-5	CASSQGLGGLGTQYF
TRBV3-1	TRBJ2-1	CASSQGAHPKGEQFF
TRBV19	TRBJ1-1	CASSLGFGTEAFF
TRBV9	TRBJ2-7	CASSVTSGRDEQYF
TRBV20-1	TRBJ2-1	CSARTRSYNEQFF
TRBV18	.	CASSLQQGSTDTQHF
TRBV27	TRBJ2-2	CASSFNRGTGELFF
TRBV9	TRBJ2-1	CASSFGSGTGEFF
TRBV6-2/TRBV6-3	TRBJ2-2	CAGSYAGRGTGELFF
TRBV12-3/TRBV12-4	TRBJ2-1	CASSSWGGGDEQFF
TRBV5-6	TRBJ2-2	CASSLGTGWNTGELFF
TRBV9	TRBJ2-1	CASSAGQNNEQFF
TRBV2	TRBJ2-2	CASATGGTGELFF
TRBV6-1	TRBJ2-3	CASSGPGTSGRASTDTQYF
TRBV2	TRBJ1-5	CASSRFPGNQPQHF
TRBV6-2/TRBV6-3	TRBJ1-2	CASSYGTGVFEGYTF
TRBV10-3	TRBJ2-1	CAISARGPSYNEQFF
TRBV30	TRBJ2-2	CAWKRGITGELFF